Only a few counts were recorded for the clone carrying this T cell receptor (beta chain). A single record per CDR3 protein comes from TCRdb applying MiXCR to the RT-PCR reads. The sample contains about 700,000 distinct CDR3 sequences, approximately 15% of which appear only once. V dropped 7 bases and J dropped 2; count of bases not matched to a gene: 12. The CDR3 has 16 amino acids. The germline CDR1 and CDR2 sequences are SGHAT and FQNNGV. The clonotype originates from a female donor in good health, serving as a healthy control. This chain links TRBV11-2 with TRBJ2-5; 8 nucleotides agree with TRBD2. Sequencing used memory CD4+ T cells from blood. CDR3 residues: CASTRDTGRAQETQYF. In nucleotides, the CDR3 is TGTGCCAGCACCCGGGACACCGGGAGGGCACAAGAGACCCAGTACTTC.